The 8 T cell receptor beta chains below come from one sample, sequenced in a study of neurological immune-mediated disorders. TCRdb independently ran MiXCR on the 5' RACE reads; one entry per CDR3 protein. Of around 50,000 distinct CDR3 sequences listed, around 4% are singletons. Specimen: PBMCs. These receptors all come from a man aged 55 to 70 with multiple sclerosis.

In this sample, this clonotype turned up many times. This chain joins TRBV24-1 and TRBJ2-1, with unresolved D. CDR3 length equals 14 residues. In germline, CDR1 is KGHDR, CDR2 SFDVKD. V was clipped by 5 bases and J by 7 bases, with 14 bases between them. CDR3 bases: TGTGCCACCAGTGCCCCCCGCTTTGGGAATGAGCAGTTCTTC. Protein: CATSAPRFGNEQFF.

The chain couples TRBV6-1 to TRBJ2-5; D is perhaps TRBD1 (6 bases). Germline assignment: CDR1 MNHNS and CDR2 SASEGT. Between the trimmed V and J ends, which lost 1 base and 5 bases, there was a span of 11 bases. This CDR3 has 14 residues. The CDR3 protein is CASSEDPGAETQYF. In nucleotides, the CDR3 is TGTGCCAGCAGTGAAGACCCAGGGGCCGAGACCCAGTACTTC.

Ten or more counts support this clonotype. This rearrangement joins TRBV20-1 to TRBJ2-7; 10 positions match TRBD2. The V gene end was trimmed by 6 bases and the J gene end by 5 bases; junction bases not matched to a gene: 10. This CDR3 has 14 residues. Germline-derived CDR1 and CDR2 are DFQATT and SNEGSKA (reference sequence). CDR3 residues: CSAPQLAGNDEQYF. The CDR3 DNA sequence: TGCAGTGCCCCTCAACTAGCGGGAAATGACGAGCAGTACTTC.

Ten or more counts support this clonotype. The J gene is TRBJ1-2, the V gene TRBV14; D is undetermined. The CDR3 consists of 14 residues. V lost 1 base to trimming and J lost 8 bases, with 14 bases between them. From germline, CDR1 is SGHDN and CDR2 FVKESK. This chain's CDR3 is CASSQALAKGGYTF. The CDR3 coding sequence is TGTGCCAGCAGCCAAGCTTTGGCCAAGGGAGGCTACACCTTC.

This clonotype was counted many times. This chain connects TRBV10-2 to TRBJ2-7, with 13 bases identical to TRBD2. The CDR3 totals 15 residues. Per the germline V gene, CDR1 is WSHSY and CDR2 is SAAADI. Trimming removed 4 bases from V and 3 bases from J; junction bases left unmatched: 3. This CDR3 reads CASSVGLAGIYEQYF. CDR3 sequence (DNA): TGCGCCAGCAGTGTGGGACTAGCGGGAATCTACGAGCAGTACTTC.

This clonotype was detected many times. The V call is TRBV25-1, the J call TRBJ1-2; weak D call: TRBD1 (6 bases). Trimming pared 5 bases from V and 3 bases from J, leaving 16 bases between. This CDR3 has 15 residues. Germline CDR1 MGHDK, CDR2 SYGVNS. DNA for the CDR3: TGTGCCAGCAGTCAGGACAGTTCTCTTTACTATGGCTACACCTTC. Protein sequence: CASSQDSSLYYGYTF.

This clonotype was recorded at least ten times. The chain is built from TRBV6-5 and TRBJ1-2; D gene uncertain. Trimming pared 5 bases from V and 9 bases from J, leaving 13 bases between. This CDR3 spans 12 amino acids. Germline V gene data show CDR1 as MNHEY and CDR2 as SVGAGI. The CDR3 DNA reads TGTGCCAGCAGTCCCACCCAGCAGAGCTACACCTTC. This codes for CASSPTQQSYTF.

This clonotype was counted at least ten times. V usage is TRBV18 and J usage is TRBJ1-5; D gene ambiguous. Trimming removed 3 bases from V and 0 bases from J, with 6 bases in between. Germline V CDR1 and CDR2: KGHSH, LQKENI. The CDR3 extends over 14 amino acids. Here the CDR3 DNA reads TGTGCCAGCTCACCGCAATTTAGCAATCAGCCCCAGCATTTT. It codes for CASSPQFSNQPQHF.